The clone carrying this T cell receptor beta chain was found many times. Its antigen is undetermined. TCRbeta library construction was performed incorporating unique molecular identifiers. TCRdb processed the PCR reads anew with MiXCR; each CDR3 protein has one entry. Here the sample spans approximately 490,000 distinct CDR3 sequences, about 10% being singletons. The data were taken from a study of T-cell reconstitution after alpha-beta-depleted transplantation in children. Study-wide points: A year had passed since transplant, and T-cell counts and diversity by then came mostly from newly produced T cells. Alpha-beta T cells present about two months after transplant were reported to originate from several hundred expanded graft clones. There were some patients whose high TCRbeta diversity at day 60 came from surviving recipient T cells and thymic progenitors.

The length of the CDR3 is 15 residues. The germline V gene encodes CDR1 LGHNA and CDR2 YSLEER. Trimming took off 3 bases at V and 2 bases at J, with 14 bases between the two ends. This TCR derives from a child aged 2 to 15 with inherited bone marrow failure, due to receive a stem cell transplant. The genes are TRBV4-3 and TRBJ2-7; D remains ambiguous. Source: PBMCs, taken before TCRalphabeta/CD19-depleted stem cell transplant. The CDR3 DNA follows: TGCGCCAGCAGCCAGGTGCCACACTCCACCTACGAGCAGTACTTC. Protein product: CASSQVPHSTYEQYF.